This TCR beta chain comes out of a study of cytomegalovirus exposure and HLA in healthy donors. It was with 60 Vbeta and 13 Jbeta primers that the PCR ran. TCRdb keeps only in-frame clones here, not all; method: immunoSEQ multiplex PCR. The sample has approximately 170,000 clones. Worth noting for this clone: Its antigen remains unknown. Other DNA sequences in this specimen translate into the identical CDR3.

Germline lookup yields CDR1 SGHDT and CDR2 YYEEEE. The V and J ends lost 5 bases and 6 bases, in that order; junction bases with no gene match: 5. The CDR3 is 14 residues long. Overall study findings and caveats: According to a later analysis, most TCR beta chains associated with CMV appeared HLA-restricted.

This sequence was found in a woman aged 18 to 35 in good health and CMV-seropositive. Sequencing was performed on PBMCs. The chain carries TRBV5-6 and TRBJ2-4; 10 nucleotides align to TRBD2. The CDR3 reads CASSSLAGGNIQYF. The CDR3 DNA follows: TGTGCCAGCAGTTCCTTAGCGGGGGGAAACATTCAGTACTTC.